This T cell receptor beta chain was captured in a study of blood T cell repertoires in COVID-19. Across the study: From the United States, Italy and Spain came samples of acute and convalescent COVID-19. Sample material is recorded as cDNA or gDNA derived from T cells, B-cell-depleted T cells, or PBMCs.

V lost 5 bases to trimming and J lost 14 bases; unmatched junction nucleotides: 15. This CDR3 has 15 residues. Germline CDR1 reads SEHNR; CDR2 reads FQNEAQ (reference sequence). Libraries were prepared by immunoSEQ multiplex PCR; TCRdb keeps only in-frame clonotypes and omits some of them. The sample consists of 65,000 to 80,000 clones, around nine tenths of them appearing once. The specimen was peripheral blood. This sequence joins TRBV7-9 and TRBJ2-5, with 12 bases identical to TRBD2. The source is a human donor in a cohort sampled during active COVID-19. In DNA, the CDR3 is TGTGCCAGCAGCCCAGGGGGGGGACTAGCGGGCCTGGACTACTTC. It is translated as CASSPGGGLAGLDYF.